Below, 24 T cell receptor beta chains from the same sample are listed, as sequenced in a study of OX40 agonist ivuxolimab in advanced cancers. Data came from immunoSEQ multiplex PCR; TCRdb stores just in-frame clones and leaves some out. The data contain about 50,000 clones, around nine tenths of them singletons. Sequencing was performed on CD4+ or CD8+ T cells sorted from blood, taken in a trial of the OX40 agonist ivuxolimab. These receptors all come from an adult with an advanced solid tumor such as melanoma, head and neck, liver or kidney cancer.

The gene calls are TRBV28 and TRBJ2-1; D remains unclear. This CDR3 comprises 13 residues. Per germline, CDR1 MDHEN and CDR2 SYDVKM. The V and J ends lost 4 bases and 6 bases respectively, with 10 bases between them. In nucleotides, the CDR3 is TGTGCCAGCAGTTGCGCACATTGCAATGAGCAGTTCTTC. It encodes CASSCAHCNEQFF.

The V gene is TRBV28, the J gene TRBJ2-7, with D maybe TRBD2 (5 bases). Trimming removed 3 bases at V and 7 bases at J, with 16 bases between. The CDR3 is 14 amino acids. Germline V lookup: CDR1 MDHEN, CDR2 SYDVKM. CDR3 in DNA: TGTGCCAGCAGTTTTCGGCTAGGAGGTAGAGAGCAGTACTTC. This sequence encodes CASSFRLGGREQYF.

J is TRBJ2-2 and V is TRBV7-9; the match to TRBD2 covers 8 bases. J was trimmed by 4 bases and V by 8 bases; bases with no gene match: 9. Germline lookup yields CDR1 SEHNR and CDR2 FQNEAQ (reference sequence). The CDR3 runs to 15 residues. This CDR3 is CASRRKRELTGELFF. DNA for the CDR3: TGTGCCAGCCGCCGGAAGCGGGAGCTCACCGGGGAGCTGTTTTTT.

The sample holds one count of this clone. The rearrangement links TRBV2 to TRBJ2-7; 8 nucleotides match TRBD2. Losses at the gene ends were 9 bases for V and 3 bases for J; bases not matched to a gene: 4. The CDR3 loop spans 12 amino acids. Looked up from germline, CDR1 is SNHLY and CDR2 is FYNNEI. Here the CDR3 reads CASSGENYEQYF. The CDR3 DNA is TGTGCCAGTAGCGGGGAGAACTACGAGCAGTACTTC.

J is TRBJ2-3 and V is TRBV9, with TRBD2 as a possible D gene (6 bases). CDR1 SGDLS and CDR2 YYNGEE come from the germline V gene. Deletions cut 0 bases from V and 10 bases from J, with 9 bases between. The CDR3 is made up of 12 amino acids. Written as DNA, the CDR3 is TGTGCCAGCAGCGTAGGGGGGGAAGCGCAGTATTTT. It encodes CASSVGGEAQYF.

V usage is TRBV20-1 and J usage is TRBJ2-5; D call uncertain. V was shortened by 3 bases and J by 4 bases, with 6 bases between the two germline ends. In germline, CDR1 is DFQATT, CDR2 SNEGSKA (reference sequence). This CDR3 has 11 residues. CDR3 DNA sequence: TGCAGTGCTAGGTTTCTAGAGACCCAGTACTTC. Translating it yields CSARFLETQYF.

The rearrangement links TRBV5-1 to TRBJ2-7; D unclear. The germline V gene has CDR1 SGHRS and CDR2 YFSETQ. The CDR3 spans 14 residues. V was trimmed by 2 bases and J by 0 bases, leaving 9 bases between them. DNA for the CDR3: TGCGCCAGCAGCTTTCGGCCAAGCTCCTACGAGCAGTACTTC. Its translation is CASSFRPSSYEQYF.

The gene calls are TRBV7-3 and TRBJ2-7; 8 bases align to TRBD2. This CDR3 has 15 amino acids. Trimming cost V 5 bases and J 1 base; bases outside gene matches: 7. Germline-derived CDR1 and CDR2 are SGHTA and FQGTGA. In DNA, the CDR3 is TGTGCCAGCAGCCCCTCCGGGACTAGTTCCTACGAGCAGTACTTC. The encoded protein is CASSPSGTSSYEQYF. The full variable domain, with the rest looked up from reference TRBV7-3 and TRBJ2-7, is GAGVSQTPSNKVTEKGKYVELRCDPISGHTALYWYRQSLGQGPEFLIYFQGTGAADDSGLPNDRFFAVRPEGSVSTLKIQRTERGDSAVYLCASSPSGTSSYEQYFGPGTRLTVT.

The chain links TRBV2 to TRBJ2-1; D may match TRBD1 or TRBD2 (5 bases each). This CDR3 has 12 residues. Looked up from germline, CDR1 is SNHLY and CDR2 is FYNNEI. Trimming pared 7 bases from V and 10 bases from J, leaving 14 bases between. The CDR3 bases are TGTGCCAGCAATAGAGGGGCGGTGGAGCAGTTCTTC. It codes for CASNRGAVEQFF.

The chain links TRBV5-1 to TRBJ2-1, with TRBD1 as a possible D gene (6 bases). Germline lookup yields CDR1 SGHRS and CDR2 YFSETQ. CDR3 length: 15 residues. V was cut by 2 bases and J by 3 bases, with 12 bases left in between. As DNA, the CDR3 is TGCGCCAGCAGCTTTGCCAGGGGCCGCTACAATGAGCAGTTCTTC. This codes for CASSFARGRYNEQFF.

The rearrangement joins TRBV2 to TRBJ2-2; TRBD1 aligns across 8 bases. The germline CDR1 and CDR2 sequences are SNHLY and FYNNEI. The V and J ends lost 6 bases and 4 bases, in that order; junction bases with no gene match: 1. There are 13 residues in the CDR3. CDR3 sequence: CASRTGGTGELFF. The CDR3 DNA reads TGTGCCAGCAGAACAGGGGGCACCGGGGAGCTGTTTTTT. The full variable domain, in which reference TRBV2 and TRBJ2-2 provide the parts outside the CDR3, is EPEVTQTPSHQVTQMGQEVILRCVPISNHLYFYWYRQILGQKVEFLVSFYNNEISEKSEIFDDQFSVERPDGSNFTLKIRSTKLEDSAMYFCASRTGGTGELFFGEGSRLTVL.

This chain links TRBV6-7 with TRBJ1-2; D is possibly TRBD1 (6 bases). TRBV6-7 is assigned to the ORF class and has an uncertain function. Trimming removed 0 bases at V and 0 bases at J, with 17 bases between. The CDR3 is made up of 18 amino acids. The CDR3 nucleotides are TGTGCCAGCAGTTACTCAAATGTCCGACAGGATACTAACTATGGCTACACCTTC. Residues: CASSYSNVRQDTNYGYTF.

The chain has TRBV5-1 and TRBJ1-2; 12 nucleotides line up with TRBD1. With V trimmed by 4 bases and J by 3 bases, 13 bases remained unmatched. The CDR3 is made up of 18 amino acids. CDR1 is SGHRS and CDR2 is YFSETQ in the germline V gene. CDR3 sequence: CASSPYPGTGGDYYGYTF. The CDR3 DNA reads TGCGCCAGCAGCCCGTATCCCGGGACAGGGGGCGACTACTATGGCTACACCTTC.

The V call is TRBV5-6, the J call TRBJ2-2; 9 bases are a match to TRBD1. This CDR3 has 15 amino acids. V was pared by 6 bases and J by 4 bases, with 7 bases of the junction left unmatched. Germline loops: CDR1 SGHDT, CDR2 YYEEEE. The CDR3 bases are TGTGCCAGCACCGGGACAGGGTTAATCACCGGGGAGCTGTTTTTT. Its protein is CASTGTGLITGELFF.

This sequence joins TRBV27 and TRBJ2-1, with 11 positions matching TRBD2. The CDR3 has 15 residues. CDR1 is MNHEY, CDR2 SMNVEV, per germline (reference sequence). Trimming at V came to 8 bases and at J to 7 bases, leaving 10 bases not matched to a gene. As DNA, the CDR3 is TGTGCCAGCGGGTCTTGGGGACTAGCGGCGAATGAGCAGTTCTTC. Its protein product is CASGSWGLAANEQFF.

The chain employs TRBV19 and TRBJ2-3, with a tentative D call TRBD1 (6 bases). V shed 6 bases and J shed 1 base, with 14 bases lying between them. Germline lookup yields CDR1 LNHDA and CDR2 SQIVND (reference sequence). The CDR3 totals 15 residues. The CDR3 DNA reads TGTGCCAGTAGCTCGGACAGAACAGGCACAGATACGCAGTATTTT. It yields the protein CASSSDRTGTDTQYF. The full variable domain, in which reference TRBV19 and TRBJ2-3 provide the parts outside the CDR3, is DGGITQSPKYLFRKEGQNVTLSCEQNLNHDAMYWYRQDPGQGLRLIYYSQIVNDFQKGDIAEGYSVSREKKESFPLTVTSAQKNPTAFYLCASSSDRTGTDTQYFGPGTRLTVL.

The rearrangement uses TRBV6-5 and TRBJ2-2, with D possibly TRBD1 on 6 matching bases. V gave up 1 base and J gave up 2 bases, with 8 bases separating them. The CDR3 has 15 amino acids. Looked up from germline, CDR1 is MNHEY and CDR2 is SVGAGI. The CDR3 spells CASSYWGHNTGELFF. CDR3 nucleotide sequence: TGTGCCAGCAGTTACTGGGGGCATAACACCGGGGAGCTGTTTTTT.

The chain uses TRBV5-1 and TRBJ2-7; TRBD1 might be the D (6 bases). This CDR3 spans 14 amino acids. Deletions cut 3 bases from V and 3 bases from J, with 13 bases between. Germline values: CDR1 SGHRS, CDR2 YFSETQ. CDR3 sequence: CASSYQGIYYEQYF. CDR3 bases: TGCGCCAGCAGCTACCAGGGGATATACTACGAGCAGTACTTC.

In this sample, this clone turned up a few times. The chain combines TRBV30 with TRBJ1-1, with 11 bases identical to TRBD1. J gave up 4 bases and V 0 bases, and 1 base lay outside the gene matches. CDR1 and CDR2 from the germline V gene are GTSNPN and SVGIG (reference sequence). CDR3 length: 14 residues. CDR3 DNA sequence: TGTGCCTGGAGTGTAGGACAGGGGGCCACTGAAGCTTTCTTT. It yields the protein CAWSVGQGATEAFF.

The chain has TRBV18 and TRBJ2-7; D gene unclear. Trimming took off 0 bases at V and 0 bases at J, with 9 bases between the two ends. This CDR3 region has 15 residues. CDR1 is KGHSH, CDR2 LQKENI, per germline. The chain's CDR3 is CASSPPVGRSYEQYF. CDR3 DNA sequence: TGTGCCAGCTCACCACCCGTCGGCCGCTCCTACGAGCAGTACTTC.

This clone was counted only a few times. The chain employs TRBV10-3 and TRBJ2-5; 7 nucleotides align to TRBD2. Germline CDR1 ENHRY, CDR2 SYGVKD. This CDR3 contains 14 residues. With V trimmed by 4 bases and J by 7 bases, 9 bases remained unmatched. CDR3 DNA sequence: TGTGCCATCAGTGTGGGGGGAGGGCCGGGGACCCAGTACTTC. Translated: CAISVGGGPGTQYF.

CDR3 loop: CSVEISGTVNNEQFF. CDR3 bases: TGCAGCGTTGAAATTTCTGGGACAGTAAACAATGAGCAGTTCTTC. The chain employs TRBV29-1 and TRBJ2-1; 7 nucleotides agree with TRBD1. Trimming took 2 bases from V and 5 from J; bases not matched to a gene: 9. Per the germline V gene, CDR1 is SQVTM and CDR2 is ANQGSEA. This CDR3 has 15 amino acids.

V and J are TRBV6-1 and TRBJ1-1; D call uncertain. Germline V CDR1 and CDR2: MNHNS, SASEGT. This CDR3 contains 13 residues. Trimming pared 6 bases from V and 7 bases from J, leaving 15 bases between. This CDR3 is CASSHGPSDEAFF. The CDR3 DNA is TGTGCCAGCAGCCACGGGCCGTCGGATGAAGCTTTCTTT.

This chain joins TRBV6-1 and TRBJ2-3; D possibly corresponds to TRBD1 (5 bases). The CDR3 length is 13 residues. Trimming pared 4 bases from V and 6 bases from J, leaving 11 bases between. CDR1 and CDR2 (germline): MNHNS, SASEGT. The CDR3 loop is CASSVDIPDTQYF. The CDR3 coding sequence is TGTGCCAGCAGTGTGGACATTCCTGATACGCAGTATTTT.